The 17 T cell receptor beta chains listed next were all sequenced from one sample in a study of blood T cell repertoires in COVID-19. Sequenced by immunoSEQ multiplex PCR; TCRdb stores in-frame clones only, minus some. The sample records fewer than 110,000 clones, around nine tenths being singletons. The sequencing sample was made of peripheral blood. These receptors were taken from a woman at least 80 years old in a cohort sampled during active COVID-19.

V is TRBV27 and J is TRBJ1-2; D is undetermined. Germline CDR1 is MNHEY and CDR2 is SMNVEV (reference sequence). The CDR3 is made up of 15 amino acids. The V end lost 0 bases, the J end lost 0 bases, and 8 bases lay between the germline ends. DNA for the CDR3: TGTGCCAGCAGTTTATCGATTACTTCTAACTATGGCTACACCTTC. Translating it yields CASSLSITSNYGYTF.

This clone was counted a single time. This rearrangement joins TRBV14 to TRBJ2-5, with TRBD2 matching 7 bases. Germline values: CDR1 SGHDN, CDR2 FVKESK. V shed 1 base and J 4 bases; nucleotides not matched to a gene: 6. The CDR3 length is 15 residues. Here the CDR3 reads CASSQVGTKSETQYF. Here the CDR3 DNA reads TGTGCCAGCAGCCAAGTCGGGACTAAATCAGAGACCCAGTACTTC.

A single count supports this clone. The chain combines TRBV7-3 with TRBJ2-5, with 8 bases identical to TRBD2. This CDR3 region has 14 residues. The V gene's germline CDR1 is SGHTA and CDR2 FQGTGA. Unmatched junction bases numbered 6, after V lost 5 bases and J lost 4 bases. This CDR3 reads CASSIGGDGETQYF. The CDR3 nucleotides read TGTGCCAGCAGCATCGGGGGGGATGGAGAGACCCAGTACTTC.

The chain links TRBV10-2 to TRBJ1-1; TRBD1 matches 11 bases. The CDR3 extends over 16 amino acids. Germline V gene lookup returns CDR1 WSHSY and CDR2 SAAADI. J gave up 5 bases and V 3 bases, and 8 bases lay outside the gene matches. The CDR3 DNA reads TGCGCCAGCAGTGACTCCCGGGACAGGGGGGGAACTGAAGCTTTCTTT. Protein sequence: CASSDSRDRGGTEAFF.

This chain uses TRBV30 with TRBJ2-4; D is ambiguous. The CDR3 spans 14 residues. Trimming stripped 5 bases from V and 0 bases from J, with 11 bases between. Germline V gives CDR1 GTSNPN, CDR2 SVGIG (reference sequence). The CDR3 reads CAWGKTRAKNIQYF. CDR3 DNA sequence: TGTGCCTGGGGTAAAACAAGAGCCAAAAACATTCAGTACTTC.

The J gene is TRBJ2-3, the V gene TRBV10-1; 7 nucleotides line up with TRBD2. Germline V gene lookup returns CDR1 WNHNN and CDR2 SYGVQD (reference sequence). This CDR3 has 15 residues. V was clipped by 0 bases and J by 2 bases; unmatched bases: 2. CDR3 DNA sequence: TGCGCCAGCAGTGAGTCTCGGGGGGACACAGATACGCAGTATTTT. This translates into CASSESRGDTDTQYF.

The chain joins TRBV27 to TRBJ2-6; D is possibly TRBD1 (5 bases). Germline assignment: CDR1 MNHEY and CDR2 SMNVEV (reference sequence). The CDR3 runs to 14 residues. V lost 5 bases, J lost 4 bases, and 9 bases lay in between. CDR3 in DNA: TGTGCCAGCAGTCTCAGGGTCGGGGCCAACGTCCTGACTTTC. It specifies CASSLRVGANVLTF.

This rearrangement joins TRBV30 to TRBJ1-2, with 10 nucleotides matching TRBD1. The V gene end was trimmed by 4 bases and the J gene end by 7 bases; junction bases not matched to a gene: 18. This CDR3 has 17 amino acids. CDR1 is GTSNPN and CDR2 is SVGIG in the germline V gene (reference sequence). CDR3 amino acids: CAWNYRDRGIQYGGYTF. The DNA of the CDR3 is TGTGCCTGGAATTACCGGGACAGGGGAATCCAGTACGGTGGCTACACCTTC. The complete variable domain, with remaining parts taken from reference TRBV30 and TRBJ1-2, reads SQTIHQWPATLVQPVGSPLSLECTVEGTSNPNLYWYRQAAGRGLQLLFYSVGIGQISSEVPQNLSASRPQDRQFILSSKKLLLSDSGFYLCAWNYRDRGIQYGGYTFGSGTRLTVV.

This clone was observed a single time. The chain employs TRBV6-5 and TRBJ2-7; D is ambiguous. The CDR3 runs 15 residues. Germline V CDR1 and CDR2: MNHEY, SVGAGI. V lost 2 bases to trimming and J lost 2 bases, with 13 bases between them. The chain's CDR3 is CASSYGQIVTYEQYF. The CDR3, as DNA: TGTGCCAGCAGTTACGGGCAGATCGTGACCTACGAGCAGTACTTC.

This clone came up once. This chain joins TRBV3-1 (or the pseudogene TRBV3-2) and TRBJ2-1, with TRBD2 as a possible D gene (5 bases). The ends were cut back, 4 bases at V and 0 bases at J, with 13 bases in the middle. The V gene's germline CDR1 is LGHDT and CDR2 YNNKEL (reference sequence). The CDR3 is 16 amino acids. CDR3 nucleotides: TGTGCCAGCAGCCCGGTGGACTCGAGCTCCTACAATGAGCAGTTCTTC. It specifies CASSPVDSSSYNEQFF.

This clone has just one count. The chain couples TRBV25-1 to TRBJ2-7; TRBD2 matches 11 bases. This CDR3 has 14 amino acids. Trimming cost V 6 bases and J 4 bases; bases outside gene matches: 5. Germline assignment: CDR1 MGHDK and CDR2 SYGVNS. CDR3 sequence: CASRGTSGAYEQYF. In nucleotides, the CDR3 is TGTGCCAGCAGGGGGACTAGCGGTGCATACGAGCAGTACTTC.

V gene TRBV30 combines with J gene TRBJ1-1; D possibly corresponds to TRBD1 (6 bases). Per germline, CDR1 GTSNPN and CDR2 SVGIG (reference sequence). V lost 2 bases and J lost 2, with 12 bases in between. This CDR3 contains 14 residues. As DNA, the CDR3 is TGTGCCTGGAGTTCTCTCAGGGGAAACACTGAAGCTTTCTTT. Its protein product is CAWSSLRGNTEAFF. Variable domain in full (rest from reference TRBV30 and TRBJ1-1): SQTIHQWPATLVQPVGSPLSLECTVEGTSNPNLYWYRQAAGRGLQLLFYSVGIGQISSEVPQNLSASRPQDRQFILSSKKLLLSDSGFYLCAWSSLRGNTEAFFGQGTRLTVV.

The chain recombines TRBV11-3 with TRBJ2-7, with 10 positions matching TRBD1. Germline V gives CDR1 SGHNT, CDR2 YENEEA. The CDR3 extends over 15 amino acids. Trimming removed 1 base from V and 5 bases from J; junction bases left unmatched: 5. CDR3 protein: CASSLAGTGAHEQYF. The CDR3 DNA reads TGTGCCAGCAGCTTAGCGGGGACAGGGGCTCACGAGCAGTACTTC.

The J gene is TRBJ2-1, the V gene TRBV3-1 (or the pseudogene TRBV3-2); maybe TRBD2 (6 bases). The CDR3 spans 14 residues. Germline assignment: CDR1 LGHDT and CDR2 YNNKEL (reference sequence). V lost 1 base and J 9 bases, leaving 13 bases between the germline ends. This CDR3 is CASSQGLVGGEQFF. The CDR3, as DNA: TGTGCCAGCAGCCAAGGGCTAGTCGGGGGTGAGCAGTTCTTC.

This clone was counted a single time. The chain links TRBV3-1 (or the pseudogene TRBV3-2) to TRBJ2-5, with 8 bases that match TRBD1. Losses at the gene ends were 2 bases for V and 5 bases for J; bases not matched to a gene: 4. Germline-derived CDR1 and CDR2 are LGHDT and YNNKEL (reference sequence). This CDR3 is 14 amino acids long. For the CDR3, the DNA is TGTGCCAGCAGCCAACAGGGGGCGAGGGAGACCCAGTACTTC. Its translation: CASSQQGARETQYF.

The rearrangement uses TRBV5-6 and TRBJ2-6; no firm D call. CDR1 is SGHDT and CDR2 is YYEEEE in the germline V gene. V was clipped by 4 bases and J by 0 bases, with 17 bases between them. This CDR3 has 18 residues. CDR3 loop: CASSDSAGSYSGANVLTF. The CDR3 nucleotides read TGTGCCAGCAGCGATTCCGCAGGCTCATACTCTGGGGCCAACGTCCTGACTTTC.

The genes are TRBV5-1 and TRBJ2-1, with 12 nucleotides matching TRBD2. V lost 4 bases and J lost 6; bases outside the gene matches: 11. The CDR3 has 17 residues. CDR1 and CDR2 from the germline V gene are SGHRS and YFSETQ. For the CDR3, the DNA is TGCGCCAGCAGCGCGTTACTAGCGGGGGGAGCGGGCAATGAGCAGTTCTTC. This encodes CASSALLAGGAGNEQFF.